This is a list of T cell receptor beta chains from one sample in a study of T cell repertoires in cytomegalovirus infection. MiXCR was run by TCRdb on the reads, yielding one entry per CDR3 protein. The table records hundreds of thousands of distinct CDR3 sequences, approximately 6.7% of them present only once. The sequenced material came from PBMCs. These receptors came from a human donor in good health (CMV status not recorded). Some clones in this sample may be carry-over from other donors' samples. Each CDR3 is given with its conserved first and last residue. Each record gives: V gene, clone size, D gene, J gene, CDR3 protein, CDR3 DNA. D genes are given only for firm matches. Only some rows state a clone size, as once, few, many or a class for expanded clones.

TRBV28,many,.,TRBJ2-1,CASTTGSSYNEQFF,TGTGCCTCCACAACAGGGAGCTCCTACAATGAGCAGTTCTTC
TRBV20-1,many,.,TRBJ1-4,CSARDYRNNEKLFF,TGCAGTGCTAGAGATTACAGGAATAATGAAAAACTGTTTTTT
TRBV7-3,many,TRBD1,TRBJ2-2,CASSLIQGSGELFF,TGTGCCAGCAGCTTAATACAGGGGTCCGGGGAGCTGTTTTTT
TRBV27,many,TRBD2,TRBJ2-5,CASSLAPGLAGGKETQYF,TGTGCCAGCAGTTTGGCCCCGGGACTAGCGGGGGGAAAGGAGACCCAGTACTTC
TRBV7-2,many,.,TRBJ1-4,CASSLTAPAGEKLFF,TGTGCCAGCAGCTTAACGGCCCCAGCGGGGGAAAAACTGTTTTTT
TRBV5-1,.,TRBD2,TRBJ2-1,CASSSPGLAGGYNEQFF,TGCGCCAGCAGCTCTCCGGGACTAGCGGGGGGCTACAATGAGCAGTTCTTC
TRBV7-3,many,.,TRBJ2-3,CASSRSPGSEGTDTQYF,TGTGCCAGCAGCCGCTCACCCGGATCTGAGGGCACAGATACGCAGTATTTT
TRBV6-2/TRBV6-3,many,.,TRBJ2-3,CASRGRTSTDTQYF,TGTGCCAGCCGGGGGAGGACTAGCACAGATACGCAGTATTTT
TRBV6-2/TRBV6-3,many,TRBD1,TRBJ1-1,CAGRDRLNTEAFF,TGTGCCGGACGGGACAGGCTGAACACTGAAGCTTTCTTT
TRBV29-1,.,TRBD1,TRBJ1-2,CSVEYQGARYGYTF,TGCAGCGTTGAATACCAGGGGGCGAGATATGGCTACACCTTC
TRBV28,.,TRBD1,TRBJ2-7,CASKTTTGTGTSYEQYF,TGTGCCAGCAAAACCACCACCGGGACAGGGACCTCCTACGAGCAGTACTTC
TRBV28,many,.,TRBJ1-2,CASSLPRGYTF,TGTGCCAGCAGTTTACCGCGCGGCTACACCTTC
TRBV6-2/TRBV6-3,many,.,TRBJ2-5,CASNKDGGQETQYF,TGTGCCAGCAATAAGGACGGGGGCCAAGAGACCCAGTACTTC
TRBV4-2,.,TRBD1,TRBJ2-1,CASSQDSGTGGFEQFF,TGTGCCAGCAGCCAAGATTCCGGGACAGGGGGCTTTGAGCAGTTCTTC
TRBV30,many,TRBD1,TRBJ2-2,CACRDRGVWRDTGELFF,TGTGCCTGCCGGGACAGGGGGGTGTGGAGGGACACCGGGGAGCTGTTTTTT
TRBV28,many,TRBD1,TRBJ1-1,CASTSDRANTEAFF,TGTGCCAGCACCTCAGACAGGGCGAACACTGAAGCTTTCTTT
TRBV7-2,.,.,TRBJ2-3,CASSFTGTDTQYF,TGTGCCAGCAGCTTTACAGGGACAGATACGCAGTATTTT
TRBV18,many,.,TRBJ1-5,CASSLRQLNQPQHF,TGTGCCAGCTCCCTCCGACAGCTCAATCAGCCCCAGCATTTT
TRBV5-1,many,.,TRBJ2-2,CASSGLPGTSTGELFF,TGCGCCAGCAGCGGCTTACCCGGGACGTCCACCGGGGAGCTGTTTTTT
TRBV12-3/TRBV12-4,.,.,TRBJ1-1,CASPRAGLNTEAFF,TGTGCCAGTCCTAGGGCAGGACTGAACACTGAAGCTTTCTTT
TRBV11-1,many,.,TRBJ1-1,CASSLGGRGLNTEAFF,TGTGCCAGCAGCCTTGGAGGTAGAGGCTTGAACACTGAAGCTTTCTTT
TRBV6-2/TRBV6-3,many,.,TRBJ2-5,CASSYFISSVQETQYF,TGTGCCAGCAGTTACTTTATTTCTAGCGTACAAGAGACCCAGTACTTC
TRBV28,many,.,TRBJ1-1,CASRGNTEAFF,TGTGCCAGCAGGGGGAACACTGAAGCTTTCTTT
TRBV18,.,.,TRBJ1-3,CASSPGGPGNTIYF,TGTGCCAGCTCACCAGGCGGACCTGGAAACACCATATATTTT
TRBV5-1,.,.,TRBJ2-3,CASSDTGESGDTQYF,TGCGCCAGCAGCGATACGGGGGAATCGGGAGATACGCAGTATTTT
TRBV20-1,many,TRBD2,TRBJ2-1,CSAPSPQRGDYNEQFF,TGCAGTGCCCCTTCGCCCCAGCGGGGGGATTACAATGAGCAGTTCTTC
TRBV5-1,.,.,TRBJ1-1,CASSNQGSGTEAFF,TGCGCCAGCAGCAATCAGGGTTCGGGGACTGAAGCTTTCTTT
TRBV20-1,many,.,TRBJ1-4,CSAMNFGGRFNEKLFF,TGCAGTGCTATGAATTTTGGGGGGCGGTTTAATGAAAAACTGTTTTTT
TRBV9,.,.,TRBJ1-2,CASSPPGGEYDYTF,TGTGCCAGCAGCCCGCCGGGGGGCGAATATGACTACACCTTC
TRBV5-1,.,.,TRBJ1-2,CASRERTAANYGYTF,TGCGCCAGCAGGGAACGGACAGCTGCTAACTATGGCTACACCTTC
TRBV15,many,TRBD1,TRBJ2-7,CATSRGQGAYEQYF,TGTGCCACCAGCAGAGGACAGGGGGCCTACGAGCAGTACTTC
TRBV14,many,.,TRBJ1-5,CASSRPGQPQHF,TGTGCCAGCAGCCGCCCAGGTCAGCCCCAGCATTTT
TRBV5-1,many,TRBD1,TRBJ2-7,CASSSPGQANYEQYF,TGCGCCAGCAGCTCCCCGGGACAGGCGAACTACGAGCAGTACTTC
TRBV28,many,.,TRBJ1-4,CASSFSGKLFF,TGTGCCAGCAGTTTTTCCGGAAAACTGTTTTTT
TRBV29-1,few,.,TRBJ1-2,CSVEIGDGYTF,TGCAGCGTTGAAATTGGGGATGGCTACACCTTC
TRBV10-3,many,.,TRBJ2-5,CAISRTSQETQYF,TGTGCCATCAGCCGGACATCTCAAGAGACCCAGTACTTC
TRBV20-1,many,.,TRBJ1-1,CSARDQRHGHTEAFF,TGCAGTGCTAGAGATCAGAGACACGGGCACACTGAAGCTTTCTTT
TRBV11-2,many,.,TRBJ1-1,CASSSSKWTTARNTEAFF,TGTGCCAGCAGCTCCTCAAAATGGACGACAGCTAGGAACACTGAAGCTTTCTTT
TRBV28,many,.,TRBJ1-1,CATRTLYTEAFF,TGTGCCACCAGGACTCTTTACACTGAAGCTTTCTTT
TRBV4-1,many,.,TRBJ1-5,CASSQVVPNQPQHF,TGCGCCAGCAGCCAAGTGGTTCCAAATCAGCCCCAGCATTTT
TRBV7-2,many,TRBD1,TRBJ1-1,CASSPRQGTMNTEAFF,TGTGCCAGCAGCCCAAGACAGGGTACCATGAACACTGAAGCTTTCTTT
TRBV20-1,many,.,TRBJ2-7,CSASRLADHLITGEQYF,TGCAGTGCTAGCAGGCTAGCGGATCACCTAATAACAGGGGAGCAGTACTTC
TRBV11-3,many,TRBD1,TRBJ1-1,CASSLHGQGTEAFF,TGTGCCAGCAGCCTCCACGGACAGGGCACTGAAGCTTTCTTT
TRBV7-2,many,.,TRBJ1-1,CASSYSSWDNLNTEAFF,TGTGCCAGCAGCTACTCCTCCTGGGACAACCTGAACACTGAAGCTTTCTTT
TRBV6-2/TRBV6-3,many,TRBD1,TRBJ2-2,CASSDEGQGVSNTGELFF,TGTGCCAGCAGTGACGAGGGACAGGGAGTATCGAACACCGGGGAGCTGTTTTTT
TRBV20-1,few,TRBD2,TRBJ2-6,CSATMGREDRSGANVLTF,TGCAGTGCCACTATGGGGAGGGAAGATCGCTCTGGGGCCAACGTCCTGACTTTC
TRBV24-1,few,TRBD1,TRBJ2-7,CATSDSRPGQGSSYEQYF,TGTGCCACCAGTGATTCAAGGCCGGGACAGGGATCCTCCTACGAGCAGTACTTC
TRBV20-1,many,.,TRBJ2-3,CSAPLDRTDTQYF,TGCAGTGCTCCGTTGGACCGAACAGATACGCAGTATTTT
TRBV7-2,many,.,TRBJ1-6,CASSFGERWNSPLHF,TGTGCCAGCAGCTTCGGAGAGAGGTGGAATTCACCCCTCCACTTT
TRBV28,many,.,TRBJ2-5,CASSSPGQYQETQYF,TGTGCCAGCAGTTCTCCCGGACAGTACCAAGAGACCCAGTACTTC
TRBV7-2,many,.,TRBJ2-7,CASSNQGSSYEQYF,TGTGCCAGCAGCAATCAGGGTAGCTCCTACGAGCAGTACTTC